The 29 T cell receptor beta chains below were found in one sample sequenced in a study of T cell responses to AZD1222 COVID-19 vaccine. Measured with immunoSEQ multiplex PCR; TCRdb has only the in-frame clones, and not every one. The sample comprises fewer than 100,000 clones, about 81% of which are singletons, and 13% to 15% rests with the top ten. The sample was peripheral blood, taken 28 days after the second AZD1222 dose. The receptors here all came from an adult who received the AZD1222 COVID-19 vaccine.

The rearrangement links TRBV7-9 to TRBJ1-1; D is possibly TRBD1 (5 bases). This CDR3 is built from 15 residues. Trimming stripped 4 bases from V and 10 bases from J, with 22 bases between. In germline, CDR1 is SEHNR, CDR2 FQNEAQ (reference sequence). The CDR3 protein is CASSSSGRGRLGAFF. The CDR3 DNA reads TGTGCCAGCAGCTCCTCCGGGAGGGGCCGCCTCGGAGCTTTCTTT.

The chain has TRBV14 and TRBJ1-1; TRBD1 aligns across 10 bases. The length of the CDR3 is 13 residues. V lost 5 bases and J lost 9; bases outside the gene matches: 6. Per the germline V gene, CDR1 is SGHDN and CDR2 is FVKESK. This CDR3 is CASSTRDRGKAFF. The DNA for the CDR3 is TGTGCCAGCAGCACCCGGGACAGGGGAAAAGCTTTCTTT.

The chain combines TRBV7-8 with TRBJ1-2, with D perhaps TRBD1 (5 bases). Trimming pared 5 bases from V and 4 bases from J, leaving 8 bases between. Germline-derived CDR1 and CDR2 are SGHVS and FQNEAQ. CDR3 size: 12 residues. The CDR3: CASSLDSYGYTF. In DNA form, the CDR3 reads TGTGCCAGCAGCCTCGACAGCTATGGCTACACCTTC.

This clone was counted only a few times. The chain joins TRBV7-9 to TRBJ1-5; 9 bases fit TRBD1. The CDR3 contains 18 residues. CDR1 SEHNR and CDR2 FQNEAQ come from the germline V gene (reference sequence). V was pared by 0 bases and J by 4 bases, with 10 bases of the junction left unmatched. The CDR3 loop reads CASSLAPFGTGLNQPQHF. The CDR3 bases are TGTGCCAGCAGCTTAGCCCCATTTGGGACAGGGTTAAATCAGCCCCAGCATTTT.

J is TRBJ2-7 and V is TRBV27; D is unresolved. Germline CDR1 and CDR2: MNHEY and SMNVEV (reference sequence). Trimming pared 0 bases from V and 5 bases from J, leaving 8 bases between. The CDR3 runs 13 residues. The CDR3 loop reads CASSLSKTNEQYF. The CDR3 nucleotides read TGTGCCAGCAGTTTATCGAAAACAAACGAGCAGTACTTC.

This sequence joins TRBV6-5 and TRBJ1-3; a weak D match, TRBD1 (5 bases). The V gene's germline CDR1 is MNHEY and CDR2 SVGAGI. V lost 0 bases and J lost 0, with 9 bases in between. The CDR3 runs to 16 residues. CDR3 sequence reads: CASSYSGDDSGNTIYF. CDR3 in DNA: TGTGCCAGCAGTTACTCGGGGGACGACTCTGGAAACACCATATATTTT.

This clone appeared a single time. The chain has TRBV13 and TRBJ2-7; maybe TRBD1 (5 bases). Deletions cut 8 bases from V and 2 bases from J, with 13 bases between. Germline CDR1 PRHDT, CDR2 FYEKMQ (reference sequence). The CDR3 is 13 residues long. The CDR3 region has the DNA TGTGCCAGCTGCAGGGCACCGGCCTACGAGCAGTACTTC. It encodes CASCRAPAYEQYF.

V usage is TRBV7-3 and J usage is TRBJ2-2; tentative D call: TRBD1 (6 bases). CDR3 size: 16 residues. Trimming shortened V by 1 base and J by 2 bases, and 11 bases separated the two germline ends. Per germline, CDR1 SGHTA and CDR2 FQGTGA. The CDR3 coding sequence is TGTGCCAGCAGCTTAAGGGGGACACAAAACACCGGGGAGCTGTTTTTT. This codes for CASSLRGTQNTGELFF.

The J gene is TRBJ1-2, the V gene TRBV10-3; TRBD1 might be the D (6 bases). Germline V gene data show CDR1 as ENHRY and CDR2 as SYGVKD. The CDR3 has 14 residues. V was pared by 2 bases and J by 7 bases, with 14 bases between. The CDR3, as DNA: TGTGCCATCAGTGAGACAGGGTACGTTGGTGGCTACACCTTC. Its protein is CAISETGYVGGYTF.

The chain employs TRBV7-9 and TRBJ2-5; 12 positions agree with TRBD2. Germline loops: CDR1 SEHNR, CDR2 FQNEAQ (reference sequence). J gave up 4 bases and V 5 bases, and 11 bases lay outside the gene matches. The CDR3 has 17 residues. CDR3 region: CASSSGTSGPLGETQYF. The CDR3 DNA sequence: TGTGCCAGCAGCAGCGGGACTAGCGGGCCCCTAGGAGAGACCCAGTACTTC.

The chain links TRBV27 to TRBJ2-3; D is unresolved. CDR1 MNHEY and CDR2 SMNVEV come from the germline V gene (reference sequence). This CDR3 comprises 14 residues. The V end lost 4 bases, the J end lost 4 bases, and 12 bases lay between the germline ends. The DNA for the CDR3 is TGTGCCAGCAGTTCCCCTCTGGCCGCAGATACGCAGTATTTT. It is translated as CASSSPLAADTQYF.

The DNA for the CDR3 is TGTGCCAGCAGCCCGCGGACTAGCGGGGGGACGGGTGAGCAGTTCTTC. This sequence encodes CASSPRTSGGTGEQFF. This chain uses TRBV3-1 (or the pseudogene TRBV3-2) with TRBJ2-1; 14 bases align to TRBD2. Germline lookup yields CDR1 LGHDT and CDR2 YNNKEL (reference sequence). The trim removed 4 bases at V and 9 bases at J, leaving 8 bases unmatched. This CDR3 region has 16 residues.

The rearrangement links TRBV19 to TRBJ2-7; 8 bases map to TRBD1. This CDR3 has 14 amino acids. Looked up from germline, CDR1 is LNHDA and CDR2 is SQIVND (reference sequence). Unmatched junction bases numbered 8, after V lost 6 bases and J lost 4 bases. The CDR3 loop is CASSRGQEIYEQYF. The CDR3 nucleotides are TGTGCCAGTAGCCGGGGACAGGAGATTTACGAGCAGTACTTC.

The chain carries TRBV5-5 and TRBJ2-3, with D perhaps TRBD2 (5 bases). CDR3 length: 14 amino acids. Germline CDR1 is SGHKS and CDR2 is YYEKEE (reference sequence). Trimming took 0 bases from V and 7 from J, leaving 12 bases between them. The CDR3 protein is CASSLVLVANTQYF. The CDR3 DNA follows: TGTGCCAGCAGCTTGGTTTTGGTAGCGAATACGCAGTATTTT. Full variable domain (missing parts from reference TRBV5-5 and TRBJ2-3): DAGVTQSPTHLIKTRGQQVTLRCSPISGHKSVSWYQQVLGQGPQFIFQYYEKEERGRGNFPDRFSARQFPNYSSELNVNALLLGDSALYLCASSLVLVANTQYFGPGTRLTVL.

The rearrangement links TRBV11-2 to TRBJ2-2, with 7 bases that match TRBD1. There are 17 residues in the CDR3. CDR1 is SGHAT, CDR2 FQNNGV, per germline. V lost 5 bases to trimming and J lost 6 bases; unmatched junction nucleotides: 15. In DNA form, the CDR3 reads TGTGCCAGCAGCAAAAGGACAGGTCGAGATGGTTCCGGGGAGCTGTTTTTT. This encodes CASSKRTGRDGSGELFF.

The gene calls are TRBV5-1 and TRBJ2-3, with 8 nucleotides matching TRBD2. Trimming took 2 bases from V and 5 from J; bases not matched to a gene: 10. The CDR3 loop spans 16 amino acids. CDR1 SGHRS and CDR2 YFSETQ come from the germline V gene. The CDR3 bases are TGCGCCAGCAGCTTCACTAGCGGCTCTTCGCGAGATACGCAGTATTTT. This encodes CASSFTSGSSRDTQYF. Supplemented by reference TRBV5-1 and TRBJ2-3, the full variable domain reads KAGVTQTPRYLIKTRGQQVTLSCSPISGHRSVSWYQQTPGQGLQFLFEYFSETQRNKGNFPGRFSGRQFSNSRSEMNVSTLELGDSALYLCASSFTSGSSRDTQYFGPGTRLTVL.

This clone was recorded only once. The genes are TRBV7-8 and TRBJ1-2; 7 nucleotides line up with TRBD1. V shed 5 bases and J 1 base; nucleotides not matched to a gene: 7. The V gene's germline CDR1 is SGHVS and CDR2 FQNEAQ. The CDR3 sequence is 15 residues long. This CDR3 reads CASSQRTGHNYGYTF. In nucleotides, the CDR3 is TGTGCCAGCAGCCAAAGGACAGGACATAACTATGGCTACACCTTC.

The chain links TRBV7-2 to TRBJ1-1; D might be TRBD1 (5 bases). The germline V and J ends were trimmed by 3 bases and 1 base, with 6 bases remaining between them. The germline CDR1 and CDR2 sequences are SGHTA and FQGNSA. The CDR3 is 13 amino acids. The CDR3 protein is CASSFQGNTEAFF. The CDR3 nucleotides are TGTGCCAGCAGCTTTCAGGGGAACACTGAAGCTTTCTTT.

The chain has TRBV7-2 and TRBJ2-5; D uncertain. The germline V gene encodes CDR1 SGHTA and CDR2 FQGNSA. Trimming cost V 0 bases and J 5 bases, with 16 bases left between them. There are 16 residues in the CDR3. CDR3 region: CASSLARTALGETQYF. In DNA form, the CDR3 reads TGTGCCAGCAGCTTAGCGAGGACCGCTCTCGGGGAGACCCAGTACTTC.

The chain carries TRBV2 and TRBJ2-5; a weak D match, TRBD2 (6 bases). The CDR3 sequence is 15 residues long. In germline, CDR1 is SNHLY, CDR2 FYNNEI. V lost 6 bases and J lost 2, with 16 bases in between. The CDR3 DNA reads as TGTGCCAGCAGGCGATTTCGGGACTCACAAGAGACCCAGTACTTC. Translating it yields CASRRFRDSQETQYF.

The chain links TRBV6-5 to TRBJ1-3; no clear D gene. Per the germline V gene, CDR1 is MNHEY and CDR2 is SVGAGI. This CDR3 has 14 amino acids. V shed 2 bases and J shed 2 bases, with 7 bases lying between them. CDR3 DNA sequence: TGTGCCAGCAGTTACGGCGGTACTGGAAACACCATATATTTT. Translating it yields CASSYGGTGNTIYF.

The chain has TRBV4-3 and TRBJ1-1, with unresolved D. Germline loops: CDR1 LGHNA, CDR2 YSLEER. Between the trimmed V and J ends, which lost 0 bases and 8 bases, there was a span of 13 bases. This CDR3 is 14 amino acids long. CDR3 in amino acids: CASSQDLNRQEAFF. The CDR3 region has the DNA TGCGCCAGCAGCCAAGATCTTAACAGACAAGAAGCTTTCTTT.

V and J are TRBV7-3 and TRBJ1-3; D may be TRBD1 (5 bases). V was cut by 1 base and J by 0 bases, with 10 bases left in between. This CDR3 is built from 16 residues. Germline-derived CDR1 and CDR2 are SGHTA and FQGTGA. For the CDR3, the DNA is TGTGCCAGCAGCTTAAACGGGGCCGGCTCTGGAAACACCATATATTTT. This encodes CASSLNGAGSGNTIYF.

The gene calls are TRBV28 and TRBJ2-7; D ambiguous. Germline assignment: CDR1 MDHEN and CDR2 SYDVKM. Between the trimmed V and J ends, which lost 3 bases and 0 bases, there was a span of 9 bases. This CDR3 region has 14 residues. The CDR3: CASSFGGTSYEQYF. The CDR3, as DNA: TGTGCCAGCAGTTTCGGCGGAACCTCCTACGAGCAGTACTTC.

This clone has only a few counts. This chain joins TRBV7-9 and TRBJ1-1; D perhaps matches TRBD1 (5 bases). Germline V CDR1 and CDR2: SEHNR, FQNEAQ (reference sequence). V was pared by 0 bases and J by 3 bases, with 11 bases between. The CDR3 runs 15 residues. The CDR3 spells CASSLASGLHTEAFF. The CDR3 nucleotides are TGTGCCAGCAGCTTAGCCTCGGGGCTGCACACTGAAGCTTTCTTT. The full variable domain, in which reference TRBV7-9 and TRBJ1-1 provide the parts outside the CDR3, is DTGVSQNPRHKITKRGQNVTFRCDPISEHNRLYWYRQTLGQGPEFLTYFQNEAQLEKSRLLSDRFSAERPKGSFSTLEIQRTEQGDSAMYLCASSLASGLHTEAFFGQGTRLTVV.

The chain has TRBV12-3 or TRBV12-4 and TRBJ1-5; D not resolved. The CDR3 covers 12 residues. Trimming took off 4 bases at V and 10 bases at J, with 11 bases between the two ends. The CDR3 sequence: CASSSGPFPQHF. DNA of the CDR3: TGTGCCAGCAGTTCCGGCCCCTTTCCCCAGCATTTT.

This CDR3 is CASSRTGTSRINEQFF. Here the CDR3 DNA reads TGTGCCAGCAGCCGCACCGGGACTAGCAGGATCAATGAGCAGTTCTTC. V and J are TRBV3-1 (or the pseudogene TRBV3-2) and TRBJ2-1; 9 bases line up with TRBD2. Germline V CDR1 and CDR2: LGHDT, YNNKEL (reference sequence). The CDR3 extends over 16 amino acids. The V and J ends lost 4 bases and 6 bases, in that order; junction bases with no gene match: 10.

V and J are TRBV9 and TRBJ1-1, with D hard to call. CDR1 and CDR2 (germline): SGDLS, YYNGEE. CDR3 length: 15 residues. V lost 5 bases to trimming and J lost 4 bases, with 18 bases between them. CDR3: CASRSETGRSTEAFF. CDR3 coding DNA: TGTGCCAGCAGGAGCGAGACCGGACGGTCCACTGAAGCTTTCTTT.

The chain uses TRBV28 and TRBJ1-4; D perhaps matches TRBD1 (5 bases). Germline CDR1 and CDR2: MDHEN and SYDVKM. The V gene lost 7 bases and the J gene lost 8 bases, with 20 bases spanning the gap. This CDR3 has 15 residues. In nucleotides, the CDR3 is TGTGCCAGCATCCCTCGCCAGGGTTGGAACGAAAAACTGTTTTTT. Translation: CASIPRQGWNEKLFF.